This T cell receptor beta chain appears in the sequencing data of a study of control samples from healthy donors and cancer patients. Worth noting for this clone: This CDR3 is also generated by other DNA sequences in the sample.

The V gene lost 5 bases and the J gene lost 3 bases, with 8 bases spanning the gap. This CDR3 is built from 12 residues. Repertoires were generated with immunoSEQ multiplex PCR, while TCRdb's copy carries only in-frame clones and drops some. The data hold around 130,000 clones, with around nine tenths observed a single time. The V and J genes are TRBV12-3 or TRBV12-4 and TRBJ2-7; no definite D call. Sequenced: blood. This receptor was obtained from a young man in good health. This CDR3 reads CASSLVVYEQYF. The CDR3 DNA sequence: TGTGCCAGCAGTCTAGTAGTCTACGAGCAGTACTTC.